Sequencing of this T cell receptor (beta chain) was carried out in a study of blood T cells in healthy people across ages. Findings of the study overall: More naive CD4+ cells and higher diversity marked long-lived donors relative to aged donors. Estimates drawn from one million T cells were deemed to understate diversity.

The germline CDR1 and CDR2 sequences are SGHAT and FQDESV (reference sequence). This CDR3 spans 14 amino acids. Trimming removed 0 bases from V and 5 bases from J, with 9 bases in between. As to this clonotype: Its antigen is as yet unknown.

Sample-barcoded 5' priming and a J-beta primer mix drove a second PCR of 7 to 11 cycles. TCRdb reprocessed the 5' RACE reads via MiXCR and lists one record per CDR3 protein. The table records about 1.4 million distinct CDR3 sequences, around 55% of them present only once. This TCR was sampled from a man between 18 and 29 years old in good health. The sample consisted of blood. The genes are TRBV11-1 and TRBJ2-3; D remains unclear. In nucleotides, the CDR3 is TGTGCCAGCAGCTTAGCGGGTGATCGAGATACGCAGTATTTT. Translated, it gives CASSLAGDRDTQYF.